Here is one T cell receptor beta chain with its context. The sample belongs to a study of blood T cell repertoires in COVID-19. For the study at large: COVID-19 samples from acute and convalescent phases originated in the United States, Italy and Spain. The cDNA or gDNA used as material had been derived from T cells, B-cell-depleted T cells, or PBMCs.

This CDR3 is 14 amino acids long. V was pared by 6 bases and J by 2 bases, with 11 bases between. Germline CDR1 SGDLS, CDR2 YYNGEE. Under the authors' procedure: Reference gene primer amplification in the assay estimated nucleated cell counts. Here immunoSEQ multiplex PCR was the method, and the copy in TCRdb shows in-frame clones only, minus some. V, J and clone size are those of that table, while D and trimming were read from the DNA. Of tens of thousands of clones listed, approximately 80% are singletons. Sequencing input: peripheral blood. This TCR came from a human donor in a cohort sampled during active COVID-19. The chain joins TRBV9 to TRBJ2-2; maybe TRBD2 (6 bases). The chain's CDR3 is CASTAGTNTGELFF. The CDR3 nucleotides are TGTGCCAGCACCGCGGGGACCAACACCGGGGAGCTGTTTTTT.